The 12 T cell receptor beta chains in this list originate from one sample, sequenced in a study of blood T cell repertoires in COVID-19. The protocol was immunoSEQ multiplex PCR, while the TCRdb copy is restricted to in-frame clones and leaves out a portion. The sample holds a few hundred thousand clones, 80% to 85% seen once. Source material: peripheral blood. These receptors all stem from a human donor in a cohort sampled during active COVID-19.

The rearrangement links TRBV28 to TRBJ1-2; 9 positions match TRBD1. J gave up 4 bases and V 6 bases, and 9 bases lay outside the gene matches. CDR1 is MDHEN and CDR2 is SYDVKM in the germline V gene. This CDR3 comprises 15 residues. The CDR3 DNA follows: TGTGCCAGCAGGAACCCCTTGGGACAGGGCTATGGCTACACCTTC. Protein product: CASRNPLGQGYGYTF.

The chain employs TRBV7-2 and TRBJ2-1, with 10 bases aligning to TRBD2. The V gene end was trimmed by 5 bases and the J gene end by 0 bases; junction bases not matched to a gene: 10. The CDR3 spans 18 residues. Germline loops: CDR1 SGHTA, CDR2 FQGNSA. The CDR3 spells CASSGWTSGKSSYNEQFF. As DNA, the CDR3 is TGTGCCAGCAGCGGGTGGACTAGCGGCAAGAGCTCCTACAATGAGCAGTTCTTC.

The chain combines TRBV23-1 with TRBJ1-5; 7 bases line up with TRBD1. TRBV23-1 is an ORF, with its function uncertain. This CDR3 has 20 amino acids. Trimming took 6 bases from V and 2 from J; bases not matched to a gene: 22. The CDR3 sequence: CASSRPGQLRAGSGNQPQHF. The CDR3 nucleotides read TGCGCCAGCAGCCGACCGGGACAGCTGCGGGCGGGCTCGGGCAATCAGCCCCAGCATTTT.

The chain employs TRBV9 and TRBJ2-7; 11 nucleotides agree with TRBD2. Trimming at V came to 3 bases and at J to 2 bases, leaving 4 bases not matched to a gene. The CDR3 totals 15 residues. Germline CDR1 reads SGDLS; CDR2 reads YYNGEE. As DNA, the CDR3 is TGTGCCAGCAGCGGAGGACTAGCGGGCCCCTACGAGCAGTACTTC. As protein: CASSGGLAGPYEQYF.

The chain recombines TRBV7-2 with TRBJ2-5, with 9 bases fitting TRBD1. This CDR3 has 14 amino acids. V was pared by 5 bases and J by 13 bases, with 14 bases of the junction left unmatched. Germline assignment: CDR1 SGHTA and CDR2 FQGNSA. The CDR3: CASSRRDRENWGYF. For the CDR3, the DNA is TGTGCCAGCAGCAGAAGGGACAGGGAGAATTGGGGGTACTTC.

The chain carries TRBV18 and TRBJ2-1; TRBD1 matches at 8 bases. The V gene end was trimmed by 2 bases and the J gene end by 7 bases; junction bases not matched to a gene: 13. Looked up from germline, CDR1 is KGHSH and CDR2 is LQKENI. The CDR3 is made up of 17 amino acids. This CDR3 reads CASSPNLRGRAANEQFF. CDR3 nucleotides: TGTGCCAGCTCACCAAACCTCAGGGGGCGCGCGGCAAATGAGCAGTTCTTC. Full variable domain (missing parts from reference TRBV18 and TRBJ2-1): NAGVMQNPRHLVRRRGQEARLRCSPMKGHSHVYWYRQLPEEGLKFMVYLQKENIIDESGMPKERFSAEFPKEGPSILRIQQVVRGDSAAYFCASSPNLRGRAANEQFFGPGTRLTVL.

The chain couples TRBV7-2 to TRBJ2-5; 8 bases match TRBD1. CDR1 and CDR2 (germline): SGHTA, FQGNSA. The CDR3 extends over 17 amino acids. With V trimmed by 2 bases and J by 5 bases, 13 bases remained unmatched. As DNA, the CDR3 is TGTGCCAGCAGCTTAATCAGGGGCAGGGGGCGGTTTGAGACCCAGTACTTC. This sequence encodes CASSLIRGRGRFETQYF.

The V and J genes are TRBV5-4 and TRBJ1-2, with 8 positions matching TRBD1. V was clipped by 3 bases and J by 7 bases; unmatched bases: 2. Germline CDR1 reads SGHNT; CDR2 reads YYREEE (reference sequence). This CDR3 is built from 12 residues. Here the CDR3 DNA reads TGTGCCAGCAGCTCGGACAGGGTTGGCTACACCTTC. It encodes CASSSDRVGYTF.

The chain uses TRBV3-1 (or the pseudogene TRBV3-2) and TRBJ1-3; the D is unclear. CDR3 length: 15 residues. Trimming shortened V by 4 bases and J by 0 bases, and 10 bases separated the two germline ends. Germline lookup yields CDR1 LGHDT and CDR2 YNNKEL (reference sequence). This CDR3 is CASSPRGYSGNTIYF. CDR3 in DNA: TGTGCCAGCAGCCCTCGCGGGTACTCTGGAAACACCATATATTTT.

This clone was seen more than once but under ten times. V is TRBV4-1 and J is TRBJ2-1, with D hard to call. Trimming removed 0 bases at V and 3 bases at J, with 9 bases between. The CDR3 has 15 amino acids. The germline V gene encodes CDR1 MGHRA and CDR2 YSYEKL. In nucleotides, the CDR3 is TGCGCCAGCAGCCAAGATCAAGCTAGCTACAATGAGCAGTTCTTC. This sequence encodes CASSQDQASYNEQFF.

This chain joins TRBV9 and TRBJ1-4; TRBD1 aligns across 9 bases. Trimming removed 3 bases from V and 6 bases from J; junction bases left unmatched: 6. This CDR3 region has 15 residues. Germline V lookup: CDR1 SGDLS, CDR2 YYNGEE. The CDR3 DNA sequence: TGTGCCAGCAGCGCTAACAGGGGGCGGTATGAAAAACTGTTTTTT. Amino acid sequence: CASSANRGRYEKLFF.

The rearrangement uses TRBV7-8 and TRBJ2-7; weak D call: TRBD1 (6 bases). Germline loops: CDR1 SGHVS, CDR2 FQNEAQ. This CDR3 has 17 amino acids. V was pared by 3 bases and J by 5 bases, with 23 bases between. The CDR3 DNA follows: TGTGCCAGCAGCTTCGATCAGACAGGTCACATTCGTAACGAGCAGTACTTC. Encoded protein: CASSFDQTGHIRNEQYF.